The 17 T cell receptor beta chains presented below share a single source sample, sequenced in a study of blood T cell repertoires in COVID-19. The method was immunoSEQ multiplex PCR; TCRdb's version includes in-frame clones alone and lacks a portion of them. The table includes more than 110,000 clones, about 89% detected once. Sequenced: peripheral blood. These receptor sequences come from a man in his fifties or sixties with active or convalescent COVID-19.

This sequence joins TRBV7-3 and TRBJ2-3, with D tentatively TRBD2 (6 bases). The length of the CDR3 is 17 residues. The ends were cut back, 1 base at V and 0 bases at J, with 14 bases in the middle. The germline V gene has CDR1 SGHTA and CDR2 FQGTGA. Here the CDR3 reads CASSLNPPSASTDTQYF. The CDR3 coding sequence is TGTGCCAGCAGCTTAAACCCCCCTAGCGCCAGCACAGATACGCAGTATTTT.

This clone has only one observation. This chain links TRBV28 with TRBJ1-1; TRBD1 aligns across 8 bases. V lost 6 bases to trimming and J lost 7 bases; unmatched junction nucleotides: 10. Per the germline V gene, CDR1 is MDHEN and CDR2 is SYDVKM. This CDR3 comprises 14 residues. The CDR3 DNA is TGTGCCAGCAGCAGCACCCCAGGGGGCATTGAAGCTTTCTTT. It is translated as CASSSTPGGIEAFF. Drawing the rest from reference TRBV28 and TRBJ1-1, the complete variable domain is DVKVTQSSRYLVKRTGEKVFLECVQDMDHENMFWYRQDPGLGLRLIYFSYDVKMKEKGDIPEGYSVSREKKERFSLILESASTNQTSMYLCASSSTPGGIEAFFGQGTRLTVV.

This clone came up a few times. DNA of the CDR3: TGTGCCAGCAGCGCATTTAGGGGCCCCTACAATGAGCAGTTCTTC. Translation gives CASSAFRGPYNEQFF. This chain links TRBV7-2 with TRBJ2-1, with D possibly matching TRBD1 (5 bases). The CDR3 is made up of 15 amino acids. Germline V gene sequence: CDR1 SGHTA, CDR2 FQGNSA. V was clipped by 5 bases and J by 2 bases, with 13 bases between them.

The V and J genes are TRBV7-2 and TRBJ2-7; 9 bases agree with TRBD1. This CDR3 contains 13 residues. CDR1 is SGHTA and CDR2 is FQGNSA in the germline V gene. The J segment lost 5 bases and the V segment lost 4 bases, leaving 3 bases of the junction unmatched. CDR3 nucleotides: TGTGCCAGCAGCTGGGACAGGGATCACGAGCAGTACTTC. Residues: CASSWDRDHEQYF.

CDR3 coding DNA: TGTGCCAGCAGTGGGGGGAGGACATCCGGCTACACCTTC. Its translation is CASSGGRTSGYTF. This chain links TRBV25-1 with TRBJ1-2; a weak D match, TRBD1 (5 bases). Looked up from germline, CDR1 is MGHDK and CDR2 is SYGVNS. V was shortened by 4 bases and J by 8 bases, with 14 bases between the two germline ends. The CDR3 contains 13 residues.

This clone occurred a few times. The V call is TRBV19, the J call TRBJ1-1, with D hard to call. In germline, CDR1 is LNHDA, CDR2 SQIVND (reference sequence). This CDR3 region has 19 residues. V lost 4 bases to trimming and J lost 4 bases, with 28 bases between them. Here the CDR3 reads CASSTPREWAPLSVTEAFF. The CDR3 nucleotides are TGTGCCAGTAGTACCCCTCGGGAATGGGCACCCCTTAGCGTCACTGAAGCTTTCTTT.

The chain is built from TRBV18 and TRBJ2-7, with a tentative D call TRBD2 (5 bases). Germline CDR1 and CDR2: KGHSH and LQKENI. The CDR3 sequence is 16 residues long. V was clipped by 3 bases and J by 0 bases, with 15 bases between them. The CDR3 region has the DNA TGTGCCAGCTCACCCCCGGGGAGCCTTATCTCCTACGAGCAGTACTTC. This encodes CASSPPGSLISYEQYF.

The gene calls are TRBV5-1 and TRBJ2-5; 8 positions match TRBD1. Germline-derived CDR1 and CDR2 are SGHRS and YFSETQ. Germline trimming cut 4 bases from V and 2 bases from J; bases unmatched to any gene: 10. CDR3 size: 16 residues. This CDR3 reads CASSPKTGARQETQYF. The CDR3 nucleotides are TGCGCCAGCAGCCCCAAGACAGGGGCACGACAAGAGACCCAGTACTTC.

V usage is TRBV6-2 or TRBV6-3 and J usage is TRBJ2-7; 8 nucleotides align to TRBD2. The V gene's germline CDR1 is MNHEY and CDR2 SVGEGT. V lost 2 bases, J lost 3 bases, and 3 bases stayed unmatched. The CDR3 totals 14 residues. CDR3 loop: CASSYNREGYEQYF. CDR3 coding DNA: TGTGCCAGCAGTTACAACCGGGAGGGCTACGAGCAGTACTTC.

This chain links TRBV14 with TRBJ2-1; 10 bases are a match to TRBD2. Per the germline V gene, CDR1 is SGHDN and CDR2 is FVKESK. The length of the CDR3 is 13 residues. With V trimmed by 4 bases and J by 10 bases, 4 bases remained unmatched. CDR3 sequence: CASSRQLAGEQFF. CDR3 nucleotide sequence: TGTGCCAGCAGCCGGCAACTAGCGGGAGAGCAGTTCTTC.

This clone was counted a single time. The V and J genes are TRBV18 and TRBJ2-7, with TRBD1 as a possible D gene (6 bases). CDR1 is KGHSH, CDR2 LQKENI, per germline. The CDR3 length is 14 residues. Trimming took off 3 bases at V and 0 bases at J, with 9 bases between the two ends. In DNA form, the CDR3 reads TGTGCCAGCTCACCCCGACAGGACTCCTACGAGCAGTACTTC. Translating gives CASSPRQDSYEQYF.

The chain couples TRBV13 to TRBJ1-2; perhaps TRBD1 as D (5 bases). Per germline, CDR1 PRHDT and CDR2 FYEKMQ (reference sequence). CDR3 length equals 13 residues. With 8 bases removed from V and 5 bases from J, the gap between germline ends came to 15 bases. The CDR3 is CASAAGPYYGYTF. The CDR3 DNA sequence: TGTGCCAGCGCCGCGGGACCGTATTATGGCTACACCTTC.

The genes are TRBV7-9 and TRBJ2-1; 7 bases agree with TRBD2. The J segment lost 8 bases and the V segment lost 6 bases, leaving 10 bases of the junction unmatched. CDR1 and CDR2 from the germline V gene are SEHNR and FQNEAQ (reference sequence). CDR3 length equals 14 residues. The chain's CDR3 is CASSGGTNPYEQFF. DNA of the CDR3: TGTGCCAGCAGTGGAGGGACTAACCCTTATGAGCAGTTCTTC.

V usage is TRBV15 and J usage is TRBJ1-3; the D gene is possibly TRBD1 (6 bases). Germline V gene lookup returns CDR1 LNHNV and CDR2 YYDKDF (reference sequence). V was cut by 1 base and J by 2 bases, with 6 bases left in between. CDR3 length equals 14 residues. For the CDR3, the DNA is TGTGCCACCAGCAGAGGACAGGCTGGAAACACCATATATTTT. Translated, it gives CATSRGQAGNTIYF.

This chain uses TRBV30 with TRBJ1-2; TRBD1 might be the D (6 bases). Germline V lookup: CDR1 GTSNPN, CDR2 SVGIG (reference sequence). Trimming stripped 3 bases from V and 4 bases from J, with 15 bases between. The CDR3 extends over 14 amino acids. CDR3 sequence reads: CAWSLFGGSYGYTF. The CDR3 nucleotides are TGTGCCTGGAGCTTGTTTGGGGGCAGCTATGGCTACACCTTC.

The V gene is TRBV4-2, the J gene TRBJ1-3; D is undetermined. CDR3 length: 16 amino acids. From germline, CDR1 is LGHNA and CDR2 YNFKEQ. V was shortened by 4 bases and J by 0 bases, with 13 bases between the two germline ends. As DNA, the CDR3 is TGTGCCAGCAGCCGAGCGACGGCAAGCTCTGGAAACACCATATATTTT. Translated, it gives CASSRATASSGNTIYF.

This clone was seen a handful of times. The chain couples TRBV20-1 to TRBJ2-7; no firm D call. The ends were cut back, 8 bases at V and 0 bases at J, with 8 bases in the middle. From germline, CDR1 is DFQATT and CDR2 SNEGSKA (reference sequence). CDR3 length: 11 residues. CDR3 protein: CSQASSYEQYF. CDR3 in DNA: TGCAGTCAGGCCAGCTCCTACGAGCAGTACTTC.